This note documents a single T cell receptor beta chain sequence. UMI-labeled 5' RACE was used, and it produced the TCR beta libraries. In the original workflow: Every library of TCR beta sequences contained functional CDR3 beta clonotypes numbering between roughly 2,700 and 20,000. TCRdb reprocessed the 5' RACE reads and keeps a single row for each CDR3 protein, giving no DNA. The V and J calls were determined by TCRdb, not by the authors. The sample's table shows over 8,000 distinct CDR3 sequences. This specimen comes from a study of human CD8 memory T cell subsets. The TPEX subset meant dysfunctional early memory CD8+ cells, CCR7+ PD-1+ TIGIT+. Negative magnetic selection enriched total CD8+ T cells. In each subset, RNA was taken from duplicate vials, each of fewer than 170,000 sorted CD8+ T cells. This receptor was obtained from a human donor in good health. Sequenced input: CD8+ T cells from PBMCs.

The CDR3 region is CASSQVLAGGYEQYF. The chain combines TRBV4-1 with TRBJ2-7; as DNA is missing, the TRBD2 call by TCRdb cannot be tested. The CDR3 covers 15 residues. The germline CDR1 and CDR2 sequences are MGHRA and YSYEKL.